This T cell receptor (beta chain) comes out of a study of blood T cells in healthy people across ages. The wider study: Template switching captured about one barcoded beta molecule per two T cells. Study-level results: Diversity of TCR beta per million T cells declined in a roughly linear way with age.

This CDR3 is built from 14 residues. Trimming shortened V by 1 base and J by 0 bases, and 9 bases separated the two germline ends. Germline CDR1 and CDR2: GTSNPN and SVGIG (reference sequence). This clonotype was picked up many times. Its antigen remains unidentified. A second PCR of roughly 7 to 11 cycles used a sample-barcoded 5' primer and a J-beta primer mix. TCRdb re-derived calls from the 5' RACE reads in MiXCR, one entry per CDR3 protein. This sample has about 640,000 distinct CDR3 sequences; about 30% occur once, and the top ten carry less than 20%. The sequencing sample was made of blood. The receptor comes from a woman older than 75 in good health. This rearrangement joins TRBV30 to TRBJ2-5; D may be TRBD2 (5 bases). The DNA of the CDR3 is TGTGCCTGGAGTGCGGGGAGACACCAAGAGACCCAGTACTTC. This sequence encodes CAWSAGRHQETQYF. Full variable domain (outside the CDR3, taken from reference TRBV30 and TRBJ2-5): SQTIHQWPATLVQPVGSPLSLECTVEGTSNPNLYWYRQAAGRGLQLLFYSVGIGQISSEVPQNLSASRPQDRQFILSSKKLLLSDSGFYLCAWSAGRHQETQYFGPGTRLLVL.